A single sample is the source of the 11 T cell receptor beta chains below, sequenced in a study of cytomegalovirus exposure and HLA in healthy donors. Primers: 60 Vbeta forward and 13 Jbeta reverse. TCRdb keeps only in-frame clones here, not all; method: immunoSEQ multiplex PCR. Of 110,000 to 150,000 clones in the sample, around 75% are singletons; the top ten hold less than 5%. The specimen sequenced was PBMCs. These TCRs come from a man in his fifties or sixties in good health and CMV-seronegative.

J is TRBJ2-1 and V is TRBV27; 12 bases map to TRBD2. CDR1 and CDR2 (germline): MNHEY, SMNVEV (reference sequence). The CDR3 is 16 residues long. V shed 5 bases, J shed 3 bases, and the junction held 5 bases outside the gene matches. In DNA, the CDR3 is TGTGCCAGCAGTCGCCCGACTAGCGGGAGCTACAATGAGCAGTTCTTC. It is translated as CASSRPTSGSYNEQFF.

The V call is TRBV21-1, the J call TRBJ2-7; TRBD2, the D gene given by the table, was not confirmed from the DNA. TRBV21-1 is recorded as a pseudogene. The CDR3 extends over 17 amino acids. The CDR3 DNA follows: TGTGCCAGCAGCAAAGGGCGGGGACTAGCGGGAGTCCTCGAGCAGTACTTC. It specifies CASSKGRGLAGVLEQYF.

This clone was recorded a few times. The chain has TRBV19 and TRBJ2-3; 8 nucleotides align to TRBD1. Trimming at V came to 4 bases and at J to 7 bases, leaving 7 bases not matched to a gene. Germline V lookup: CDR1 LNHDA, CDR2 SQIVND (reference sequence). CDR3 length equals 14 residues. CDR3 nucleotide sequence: TGTGCCAGTAGTACCCGGACAGGGACTCATACGCAGTATTTT. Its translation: CASSTRTGTHTQYF.

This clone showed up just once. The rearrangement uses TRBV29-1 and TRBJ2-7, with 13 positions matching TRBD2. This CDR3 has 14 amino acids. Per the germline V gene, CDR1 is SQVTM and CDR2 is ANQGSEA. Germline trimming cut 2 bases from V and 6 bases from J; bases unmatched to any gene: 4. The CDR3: CSVERGTSGTEQYF. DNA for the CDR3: TGCAGCGTTGAACGCGGGACTAGCGGGACCGAGCAGTACTTC.

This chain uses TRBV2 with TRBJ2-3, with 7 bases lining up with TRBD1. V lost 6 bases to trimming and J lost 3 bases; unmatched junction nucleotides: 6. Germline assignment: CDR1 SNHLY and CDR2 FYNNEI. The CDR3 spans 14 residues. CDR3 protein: CASRAGGITDTQYF. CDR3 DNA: TGTGCCAGCAGGGCAGGGGGAATAACAGATACGCAGTATTTT.

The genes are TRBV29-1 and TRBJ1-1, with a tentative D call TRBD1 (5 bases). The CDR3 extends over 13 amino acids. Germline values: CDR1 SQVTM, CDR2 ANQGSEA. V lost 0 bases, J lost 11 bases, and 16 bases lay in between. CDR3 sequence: CSVEDLGGRLAFF. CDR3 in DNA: TGCAGCGTTGAAGATCTCGGGGGTCGGTTGGCTTTCTTT.

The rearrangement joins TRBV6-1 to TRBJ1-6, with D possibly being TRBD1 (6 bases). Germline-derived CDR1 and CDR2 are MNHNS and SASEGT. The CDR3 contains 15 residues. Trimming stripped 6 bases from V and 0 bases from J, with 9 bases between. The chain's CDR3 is CASRGAASYNSPLHF. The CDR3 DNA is TGTGCCAGCAGGGGGGCAGCCTCCTATAATTCACCCCTCCACTTT.

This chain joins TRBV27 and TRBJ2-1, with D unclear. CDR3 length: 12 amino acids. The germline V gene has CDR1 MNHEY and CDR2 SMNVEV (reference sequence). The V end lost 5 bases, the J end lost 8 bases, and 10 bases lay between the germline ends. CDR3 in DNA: TGTGCCAGCAGTCTGATTGGCTATGAGCAGTTCTTC. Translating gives CASSLIGYEQFF.

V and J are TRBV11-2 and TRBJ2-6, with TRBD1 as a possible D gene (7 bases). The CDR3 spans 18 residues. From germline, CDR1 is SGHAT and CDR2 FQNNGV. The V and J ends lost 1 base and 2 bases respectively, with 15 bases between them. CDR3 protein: CASSLGLRRGPGANVLTF. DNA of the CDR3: TGTGCCAGCAGCTTAGGTTTGAGGAGGGGGCCTGGGGCCAACGTCCTGACTTTC.

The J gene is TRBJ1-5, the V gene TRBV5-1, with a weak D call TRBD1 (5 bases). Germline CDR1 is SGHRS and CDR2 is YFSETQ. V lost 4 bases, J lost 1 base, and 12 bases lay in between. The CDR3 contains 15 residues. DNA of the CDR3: TGCGCCAGCAGCACGGGCGGGGGAAGCAATCAGCCCCAGCATTTT. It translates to CASSTGGGSNQPQHF. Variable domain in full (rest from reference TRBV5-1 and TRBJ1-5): KAGVTQTPRYLIKTRGQQVTLSCSPISGHRSVSWYQQTPGQGLQFLFEYFSETQRNKGNFPGRFSGRQFSNSRSEMNVSTLELGDSALYLCASSTGGGSNQPQHFGDGTRLSIL.

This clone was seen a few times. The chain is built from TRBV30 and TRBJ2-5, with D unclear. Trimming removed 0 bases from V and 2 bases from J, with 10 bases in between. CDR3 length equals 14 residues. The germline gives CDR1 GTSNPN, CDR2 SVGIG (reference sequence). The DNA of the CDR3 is TGTGCCTGGAGTGTAGATCCAGGACAAGAGACCCAGTACTTC. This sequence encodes CAWSVDPGQETQYF.